The 27 T cell receptor beta chains given below trace back to one sample, sequenced in a study of blood T cell repertoires in COVID-19. Data came from immunoSEQ multiplex PCR; TCRdb stores just in-frame clones and leaves some out. This table has around 180,000 clones, roughly 81% appearing once. Material: peripheral blood. These receptors came from a woman older than 75 with COVID-19, enrolled during active disease.

The chain joins TRBV7-6 to TRBJ2-2; TRBD2 is a possible D gene (5 bases). Germline V gene data show CDR1 as SGHVS and CDR2 as FNYEAQ. This CDR3 spans 17 amino acids. Trimming removed 1 base at V and 3 bases at J, with 15 bases between. Here the CDR3 reads CASSLERPGVYTGELFF. CDR3 nucleotides: TGTGCCAGCAGCTTAGAACGCCCCGGGGTTTACACCGGGGAGCTGTTTTTT.

This clone has only a few counts. This chain connects TRBV6-2 or TRBV6-3 to TRBJ1-5, with D tentatively TRBD1 (6 bases). Germline V gives CDR1 MNHEY, CDR2 SVGEGT. V was cut by 4 bases and J by 4 bases, with 17 bases left in between. CDR3 size: 16 residues. CDR3 sequence reads: CASSSPHMGANQPQHF. CDR3 DNA sequence: TGTGCCAGCAGTTCTCCTCATATGGGGGCGAATCAGCCCCAGCATTTT.

The V gene is TRBV27, the J gene TRBJ2-3; no reliable D call. The CDR3 consists of 12 residues. Trimming took 7 bases from V and 2 from J, leaving 7 bases between them. Germline CDR1 and CDR2: MNHEY and SMNVEV (reference sequence). The CDR3 bases are TGTGCCAGCACCAAACTCACAGATACGCAGTATTTT. Translated: CASTKLTDTQYF.

The chain uses TRBV7-9 and TRBJ2-1; 8 bases are shared with TRBD2. CDR1 is SEHNR, CDR2 FQNEAQ, per germline (reference sequence). The CDR3 loop spans 16 amino acids. The V segment lost 4 bases and the J segment 7 bases; nucleotides outside the gene matches: 12. The CDR3 nucleotides read TGTGCCAGCAGCTCGCGGTTAGCGGGGTGGATGAATGAGCAGTTCTTC. It encodes CASSSRLAGWMNEQFF.

This sequence joins TRBV2 and TRBJ1-4; D is possibly TRBD1 (5 bases). This CDR3 comprises 13 residues. The V end was cut by 6 bases, the J end by 4 bases, with 9 bases between. Germline V lookup: CDR1 SNHLY, CDR2 FYNNEI. The CDR3 spells CASRGQGNEKLFF. For the CDR3, the DNA is TGTGCCAGCAGGGGGCAGGGTAATGAAAAACTGTTTTTT.

This clone was seen a handful of times. The rearrangement uses TRBV2 and TRBJ1-1; D is possibly TRBD1 (5 bases). V lost 4 bases, J lost 10 bases, and 16 bases lay in between. The CDR3 has 13 residues. CDR1 and CDR2 from the germline V gene are SNHLY and FYNNEI. CDR3 in amino acids: CASSGLGGTAAFF. In DNA form, the CDR3 reads TGTGCCAGCAGTGGATTAGGCGGGACGGCAGCTTTCTTT.

This clone was detected a few times. The rearrangement links TRBV7-9 to TRBJ1-2; the match to TRBD1 covers 7 bases. The V gene's germline CDR1 is SEHNR and CDR2 FQNEAQ (reference sequence). There are 13 residues in the CDR3. J lost 8 bases, V lost 5 bases, and 8 bases had no gene match. CDR3 DNA sequence: TGTGCCAGCAGCACCTCGGGACAGCGGGGCTACACCTTC. Translating gives CASSTSGQRGYTF.

The chain recombines TRBV14 with TRBJ2-1; 7 bases are shared with TRBD1. This CDR3 region has 16 residues. V trimming: 2 bases; J trimming: 5 bases; junction bases outside the gene matches: 9. Germline CDR1 and CDR2: SGHDN and FVKESK. The CDR3: CASSQTQGTPHNEQFF. For the CDR3, the DNA is TGTGCCAGCAGCCAAACACAGGGGACCCCCCACAATGAGCAGTTCTTC.

The V gene is TRBV4-3, the J gene TRBJ1-2, with D possibly being TRBD1 (5 bases). The germline V and J ends were trimmed by 0 bases and 2 bases, with 7 bases remaining between them. This CDR3 is built from 14 residues. Germline CDR1 reads LGHNA; CDR2 reads YSLEER. This CDR3 reads CASSQDGQNYGYTF. CDR3 in DNA: TGCGCCAGCAGCCAAGATGGACAAAACTATGGCTACACCTTC.

This clone came up a few times. The chain is built from TRBV5-1 and TRBJ2-3; maybe TRBD1 (7 bases). From germline, CDR1 is SGHRS and CDR2 YFSETQ. The CDR3 is made up of 16 amino acids. The germline V and J ends were trimmed by 1 base and 2 bases, with 14 bases remaining between them. The CDR3 DNA reads TGCGCCAGCAGCTTGAGGGGGGACAGCAACACAGATACGCAGTATTTT. As protein: CASSLRGDSNTDTQYF.

As to this clone: This same CDR3 is encoded by further DNA sequences in the sample. The chain couples TRBV2 to TRBJ2-3; TRBD2 might be the D (5 bases). V was shortened by 5 bases and J by 2 bases, with 8 bases between the two germline ends. This CDR3 contains 13 residues. From germline, CDR1 is SNHLY and CDR2 FYNNEI. The CDR3 protein is CASSSGTTDTQYF. DNA for the CDR3: TGTGCCAGCAGTAGCGGAACCACAGATACGCAGTATTTT.

The chain couples TRBV10-3 to TRBJ1-5; TRBD1 agrees at 7 bases. After removal of 4 bases from V and 5 bases from J, the junction contained 8 bases not matched to a gene. The CDR3 is 15 amino acids. Germline V lookup: CDR1 ENHRY, CDR2 SYGVKD. CDR3 protein: CAISAFGTAYQPQHF. DNA for the CDR3: TGTGCCATCAGTGCCTTTGGGACAGCTTATCAGCCCCAGCATTTT.

A few counts support this clone. This chain connects TRBV4-1 to TRBJ2-5; TRBD2 agrees at 9 bases. The CDR3 covers 16 residues. The germline V gene encodes CDR1 MGHRA and CDR2 YSYEKL. J lost 3 bases, V lost 0 bases, and 5 bases had no gene match. CDR3 nucleotide sequence: TGCGCCAGCAGCCAAGAAGCGGGGGGCTCGAAAGAGACCCAGTACTTC. This encodes CASSQEAGGSKETQYF.

The J gene is TRBJ1-6, the V gene TRBV10-3; no clear D. Per the germline V gene, CDR1 is ENHRY and CDR2 is SYGVKD. V lost 4 bases and J lost 2, with 9 bases in between. CDR3 length equals 15 residues. Here the CDR3 reads CAISGSETYNSPLHF. CDR3 DNA: TGTGCCATCAGTGGGTCGGAGACCTATAATTCACCCCTCCACTTT.

The count of this clone is one. This chain connects TRBV7-6 to TRBJ2-7; 8 bases line up with TRBD2. This CDR3 spans 16 amino acids. The germline V gene encodes CDR1 SGHVS and CDR2 FNYEAQ. The junction had 9 bases not matched to a gene; V was cut back by 4 bases and J by 1 base. Written as DNA, the CDR3 is TGTGCCAGCAGCTCCCCACTAGCGGCCCAATCCTACGAGCAGTACTTC. This gives the protein CASSSPLAAQSYEQYF.

The rearrangement links TRBV11-2 to TRBJ1-4, with TRBD1 identical over 7 bases. Germline CDR1 and CDR2: SGHAT and FQNNGV. There are 14 residues in the CDR3. V was pared by 3 bases and J by 3 bases, with 1 base of the junction left unmatched. The CDR3 reads CASSLGQSNEKLFF. CDR3 DNA: TGTGCCAGCAGCTTGGGACAGTCTAATGAAAAACTGTTTTTT.

CDR3 protein: CASRGTGPTEAFF. Here the CDR3 DNA reads TGTGCCAGCAGAGGGACAGGGCCCACTGAAGCTTTCTTT. The rearrangement uses TRBV11-3 and TRBJ1-1, with 9 bases matching TRBD1. With 6 bases clipped from V and 4 bases from J, the junction kept 3 bases outside the gene matches. CDR1 is SGHNT and CDR2 is YENEEA in the germline V gene. The length of the CDR3 is 13 residues. The full variable domain, its missing parts supplied by reference TRBV11-3 and TRBJ1-1, is EAGVVQSPRYKIIEKKQPVAFWCNPISGHNTLYWYLQNLGQGPELLIRYENEEAVDDSQLPKDRFSAERLKGVDSTLKIQPAELGDSAVYLCASRGTGPTEAFFGQGTRLTVV.

The V and J genes are TRBV7-2 and TRBJ1-1; D is ambiguous. Germline V gene sequence: CDR1 SGHTA, CDR2 FQGNSA. V was trimmed by 3 bases and J by 2 bases, leaving 7 bases between them. This CDR3 has 13 residues. The CDR3 loop is CASSFTVNTEAFF. The CDR3 DNA sequence: TGTGCCAGCAGCTTCACAGTAAACACTGAAGCTTTCTTT.

The V and J genes are TRBV7-2 and TRBJ2-7; D not certain. The V gene lost 6 bases and the J gene lost 3 bases, with 21 bases spanning the gap. Germline V gene sequence: CDR1 SGHTA, CDR2 FQGNSA. The CDR3 is made up of 16 amino acids. The CDR3 sequence: CASRPMAALTHYEQYF. CDR3 nucleotides: TGTGCCAGCAGACCAATGGCGGCACTGACCCACTACGAGCAGTACTTC.

The chain links TRBV25-1 to TRBJ2-2, with D perhaps matching TRBD1 (5 bases). CDR1 is MGHDK and CDR2 is SYGVNS in the germline V gene. The CDR3 runs 10 residues. The CDR3 nucleotides read TGTGTCAAAGGGGCCGGGGAGCTGTTTTTT. Encoded protein: CVKGAGELFF. The variable domain in full, with the rest retrieved from reference TRBV25-1 and TRBJ2-2, is EADIYQTPRYLVIGTGKKITLECSQTMGHDKMYWYQQDPGMELHLIHYSYGVNSTEKGDLSSESTVSRIRTEHFPLTLESARPSHTSQYLCVKGAGELFFGEGSRLTVL.

The V and J genes are TRBV5-1 and TRBJ2-1, with 7 bases lining up with TRBD1. V dropped 0 bases and J dropped 3; count of bases not matched to a gene: 0. Germline CDR1 and CDR2: SGHRS and YFSETQ. The CDR3 runs to 14 residues. This chain's CDR3 is CASSLGDSYNEQFF. The CDR3 DNA is TGCGCCAGCAGCTTGGGGGACAGCTACAATGAGCAGTTCTTC.

J is TRBJ1-1 and V is TRBV2; TRBD1 aligns across 7 bases. CDR3 length equals 11 residues. Per germline, CDR1 SNHLY and CDR2 FYNNEI. With V trimmed by 6 bases and J by 7 bases, 2 bases remained unmatched. The CDR3 DNA reads as TGTGCCAGCAGACGGACAGGTGAAGCTTTCTTT. Protein: CASRRTGEAFF.

The chain recombines TRBV11-3 with TRBJ2-1, with 8 bases lining up with TRBD2. The CDR3 consists of 16 residues. Trimming took 4 bases from V and 3 from J; bases not matched to a gene: 8. From germline, CDR1 is SGHNT and CDR2 YENEEA. The CDR3 nucleotides read TGTGCCAGCAGCTCACCAAGCGGGGGTGACTACAATGAGCAGTTCTTC. Translated: CASSSPSGGDYNEQFF.

The chain employs TRBV9 and TRBJ2-5, with D perhaps matching TRBD1 (5 bases). The CDR3 runs 13 residues. Germline V lookup: CDR1 SGDLS, CDR2 YYNGEE. With 3 bases removed from V and 5 bases from J, the gap between germline ends came to 11 bases. The CDR3: CASSAGFGETQYF. In nucleotides, the CDR3 is TGTGCCAGCAGCGCAGGGTTTGGCGAGACCCAGTACTTC.

This chain uses TRBV27 with TRBJ2-7; 7 bases align to TRBD1. Looked up from germline, CDR1 is MNHEY and CDR2 is SMNVEV (reference sequence). The CDR3 spans 15 residues. J was trimmed by 4 bases and V by 6 bases; bases with no gene match: 12. The CDR3 DNA reads TGTGCCAGCAGCTACCGGGACAGCTCTCGATACGAGCAGTACTTC. It is translated as CASSYRDSSRYEQYF.

J is TRBJ2-7 and V is TRBV6-2 or TRBV6-3, with 9 bases identical to TRBD1. Germline V gene data show CDR1 as MNHEY and CDR2 as SVGEGT. The junction had 4 bases not matched to a gene; V was cut back by 0 bases and J by 13 bases. The length of the CDR3 is 12 residues. The CDR3 DNA reads TGTGCCAGCAGTTACTCCGGGACAGGGTTTTACTTC. Amino acids: CASSYSGTGFYF.

V and J are TRBV29-1 and TRBJ2-7; the D is unclear. The CDR3 contains 13 residues. From germline, CDR1 is SQVTM and CDR2 ANQGSEA. Trimming shortened V by 0 bases and J by 4 bases, and 10 bases separated the two germline ends. CDR3 residues: CSVEEVPRYEQYF. In DNA, the CDR3 is TGCAGCGTTGAAGAAGTCCCCAGGTACGAGCAGTACTTC.